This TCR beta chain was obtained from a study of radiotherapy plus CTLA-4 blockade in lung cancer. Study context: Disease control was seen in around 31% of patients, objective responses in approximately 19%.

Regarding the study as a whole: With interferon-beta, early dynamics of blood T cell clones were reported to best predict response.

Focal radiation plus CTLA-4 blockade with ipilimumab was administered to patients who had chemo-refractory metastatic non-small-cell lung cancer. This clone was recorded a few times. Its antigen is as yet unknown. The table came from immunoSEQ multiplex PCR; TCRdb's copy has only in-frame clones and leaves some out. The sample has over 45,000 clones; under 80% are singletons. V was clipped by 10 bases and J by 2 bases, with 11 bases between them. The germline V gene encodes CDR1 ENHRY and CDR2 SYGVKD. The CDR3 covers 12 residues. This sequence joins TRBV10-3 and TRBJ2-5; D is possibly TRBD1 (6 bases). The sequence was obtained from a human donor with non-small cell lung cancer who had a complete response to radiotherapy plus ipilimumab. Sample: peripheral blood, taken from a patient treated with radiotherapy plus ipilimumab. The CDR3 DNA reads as TGTGCCACGAGGGGGAGTCAAGAGACCCAGTACTTC. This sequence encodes CATRGSQETQYF.